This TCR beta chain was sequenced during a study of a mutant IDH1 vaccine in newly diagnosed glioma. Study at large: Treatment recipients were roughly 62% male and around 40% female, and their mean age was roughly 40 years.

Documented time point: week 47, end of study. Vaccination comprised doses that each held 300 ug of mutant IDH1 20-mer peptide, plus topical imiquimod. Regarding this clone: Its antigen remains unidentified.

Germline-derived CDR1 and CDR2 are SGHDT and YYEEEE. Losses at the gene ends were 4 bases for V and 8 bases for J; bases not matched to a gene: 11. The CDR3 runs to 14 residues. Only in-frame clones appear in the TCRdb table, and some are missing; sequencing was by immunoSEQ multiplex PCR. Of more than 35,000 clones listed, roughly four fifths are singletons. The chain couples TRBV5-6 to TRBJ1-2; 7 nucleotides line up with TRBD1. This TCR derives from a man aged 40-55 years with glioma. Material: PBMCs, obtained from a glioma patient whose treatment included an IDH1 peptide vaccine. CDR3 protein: CASSPEVGQAGYTF. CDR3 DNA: TGTGCCAGCAGCCCAGAGGTTGGACAGGCGGGCTACACCTTC.